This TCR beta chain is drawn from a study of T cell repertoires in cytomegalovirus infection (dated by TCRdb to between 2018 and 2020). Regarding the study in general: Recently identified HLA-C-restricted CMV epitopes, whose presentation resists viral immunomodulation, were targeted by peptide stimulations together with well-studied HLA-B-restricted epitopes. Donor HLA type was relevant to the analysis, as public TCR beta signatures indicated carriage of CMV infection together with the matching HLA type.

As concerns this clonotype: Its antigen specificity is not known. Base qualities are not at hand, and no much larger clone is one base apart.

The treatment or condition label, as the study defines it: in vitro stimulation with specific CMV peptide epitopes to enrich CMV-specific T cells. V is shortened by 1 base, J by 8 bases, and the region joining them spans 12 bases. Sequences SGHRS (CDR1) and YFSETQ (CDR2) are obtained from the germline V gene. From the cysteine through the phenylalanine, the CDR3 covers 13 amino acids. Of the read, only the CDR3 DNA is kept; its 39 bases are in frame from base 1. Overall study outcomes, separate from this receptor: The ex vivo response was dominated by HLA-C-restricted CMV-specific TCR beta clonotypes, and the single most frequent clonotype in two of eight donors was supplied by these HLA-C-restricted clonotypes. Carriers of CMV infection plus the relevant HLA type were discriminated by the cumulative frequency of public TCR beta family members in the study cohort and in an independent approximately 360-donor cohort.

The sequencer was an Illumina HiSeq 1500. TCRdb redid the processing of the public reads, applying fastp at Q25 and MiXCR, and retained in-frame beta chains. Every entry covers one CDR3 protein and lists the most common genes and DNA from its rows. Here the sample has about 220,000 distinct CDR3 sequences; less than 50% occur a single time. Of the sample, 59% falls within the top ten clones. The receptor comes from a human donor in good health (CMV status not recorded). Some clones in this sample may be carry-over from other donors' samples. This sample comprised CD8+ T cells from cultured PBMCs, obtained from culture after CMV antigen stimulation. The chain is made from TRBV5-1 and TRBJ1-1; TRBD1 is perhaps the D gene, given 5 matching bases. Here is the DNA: TGCGCCAGCAGCTTGTGGGGGAGAGACGAAGCTTTCTTT. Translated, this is CASSLWGRDEAFF.